What follows are 23 T cell receptor beta chains derived from one specimen sequenced in a study of shared clonotypes between healthy human individuals. It was CD45RO-negative cells, positively selected for CCR7, that made up naive CD8 cells, with terminally differentiated effector memory CD45RA+ cells excluded. The protocol was immunoSEQ multiplex PCR, while the TCRdb copy is restricted to in-frame clones and leaves out a portion. The sample lists 1.5 million to 2.5 million clones, about 95% occurring once. Sequenced sample: naive CD8+ T cells sorted from blood. These receptors were obtained from a man between 18 and 29 years old in good health.

Only one count was recorded for this clone. The rearrangement links TRBV9 to TRBJ1-5, with 8 bases lining up with TRBD1. V lost 4 bases, J lost 6 bases, and 3 bases stayed unmatched. The germline V gene has CDR1 SGDLS and CDR2 YYNGEE. The CDR3 runs 13 residues. The CDR3 nucleotides are TGTGCCAGCAGCCCAGGACAGGGTCAGCCCCAGCATTTT. Amino acid sequence: CASSPGQGQPQHF.

The CDR3 coding sequence is TGCGCCAGCAGCTTGGGAGAGACACCCGTTTTGGACATTCAGTACTTC. Protein sequence: CASSLGETPVLDIQYF. V usage is TRBV5-1 and J usage is TRBJ2-4; D gene unclear. Germline CDR1 and CDR2: SGHRS and YFSETQ. V lost 0 bases and J lost 8, with 18 bases in between. CDR3 length equals 16 residues.

The chain is built from TRBV19 and TRBJ2-2, with a possible D match to TRBD1 (6 bases). This CDR3 spans 16 amino acids. Germline loops: CDR1 LNHDA, CDR2 SQIVND (reference sequence). Trimming removed 5 bases at V and 7 bases at J, with 20 bases between. CDR3 sequence: CASSALDQRGIGELFF. Here the CDR3 DNA reads TGTGCCAGTAGTGCCTTAGATCAGAGGGGGATCGGGGAGCTGTTTTTT.

The count of this clone is one. J is TRBJ1-5 and V is TRBV19; D not certain. CDR1 LNHDA and CDR2 SQIVND come from the germline V gene (reference sequence). V lost 8 bases and J lost 0, with 17 bases in between. The CDR3 covers 16 residues. CDR3 region: CASEGGGEISNQPQHF. For the CDR3, the DNA is TGTGCCAGTGAAGGTGGTGGGGAGATTAGCAATCAGCCCCAGCATTTT. The complete variable domain, with remaining parts taken from reference TRBV19 and TRBJ1-5, reads DGGITQSPKYLFRKEGQNVTLSCEQNLNHDAMYWYRQDPGQGLRLIYYSQIVNDFQKGDIAEGYSVSREKKESFPLTVTSAQKNPTAFYLCASEGGGEISNQPQHFGDGTRLSIL.

The chain has TRBV19 and TRBJ2-3, with D uncertain. In germline, CDR1 is LNHDA, CDR2 SQIVND (reference sequence). The CDR3 is 15 amino acids. V was pared by 7 bases and J by 1 base, with 15 bases between. CDR3 coding DNA: TGTGCCAGTAAGGTTTACGGATCTCGCACAGATACGCAGTATTTT. It encodes CASKVYGSRTDTQYF.

The gene calls are TRBV5-1 and TRBJ2-2, with 7 bases that match TRBD2. V lost 4 bases to trimming and J lost 7 bases; unmatched junction nucleotides: 10. Germline V CDR1 and CDR2: SGHRS, YFSETQ. This CDR3 contains 15 residues. CDR3 DNA: TGCGCCAGCAGCCCGGGGAGGGCCGCTGTCGGGGAGCTGTTTTTT. This codes for CASSPGRAAVGELFF.

As to this clone: This sample also contains other DNA sequences that code for the same CDR3. The chain carries TRBV4-1 and TRBJ2-7; 10 bases fit TRBD2. V was pared by 2 bases and J by 0 bases, with 7 bases of the junction left unmatched. The CDR3 is made up of 17 amino acids. Germline values: CDR1 MGHRA, CDR2 YSYEKL. DNA of the CDR3: TGCGCCAGCAGCCAAAAGGGGCTAGCGGGGGCCTCCTACGAGCAGTACTTC. Residues: CASSQKGLAGASYEQYF.

DNA for the CDR3: TGTGCCAGCAGTTATCCCGCCTCCTCTGAAGCTTTCTTT. Its translation: CASSYPASSEAFF. The chain employs TRBV6-5 and TRBJ1-1; no clear D gene. Per germline, CDR1 MNHEY and CDR2 SVGAGI. CDR3 length: 13 residues. V lost 3 bases, J lost 6 bases, and 11 bases lay in between.

The chain employs TRBV4-1 and TRBJ2-1, with unresolved D. Germline V CDR1 and CDR2: MGHRA, YSYEKL. Deletions cut 2 bases from V and 4 bases from J, with 9 bases between. The CDR3 is 14 residues long. The CDR3 coding sequence is TGCGCCAGCAGCCAACGAAGTTTTTACAATGAGCAGTTCTTC. Its protein product is CASSQRSFYNEQFF.

The CDR3 nucleotides read TGTGCCAGCAGTCATGCGTACACAGATACGCAGTATTTT. Translation gives CASSHAYTDTQYF. The chain joins TRBV6-1 to TRBJ2-3; D gene unclear. The V end lost 5 bases, the J end lost 2 bases, and 8 bases lay between the germline ends. Germline CDR1 reads MNHNS; CDR2 reads SASEGT. CDR3 length: 13 amino acids.

The J gene is TRBJ2-7, the V gene TRBV27; unclear D gene. The CDR3 covers 14 residues. Trimming took off 4 bases at V and 0 bases at J, with 10 bases between the two ends. Germline CDR1 is MNHEY and CDR2 is SMNVEV (reference sequence). CDR3 sequence: CASSSASSSYEQYF. The CDR3 region has the DNA TGTGCCAGCAGTTCAGCAAGCAGCTCCTACGAGCAGTACTTC.

This sequence joins TRBV27 and TRBJ2-1, with 13 bases matching TRBD2. CDR1 and CDR2 (germline): MNHEY, SMNVEV (reference sequence). The CDR3 extends over 15 amino acids. J gave up 14 bases and V 6 bases, and 13 bases lay outside the gene matches. The CDR3, as DNA: TGTGCCAGCAGCGAATTCCCGGGACTAGCGGGAAGGGAGTTCTTC. Its protein is CASSEFPGLAGREFF.

The chain uses TRBV6-1 and TRBJ1-5; D is unclear. The CDR3 runs 11 residues. Trimming removed 5 bases at V and 5 bases at J, with 4 bases between. The germline gives CDR1 MNHNS, CDR2 SASEGT. The CDR3 nucleotides read TGTGCCAGCAGTCAGGATCAGCCCCAGCATTTT. This sequence encodes CASSQDQPQHF.

The CDR3 region is CASSHDRAGTGELFF. The CDR3 DNA reads TGCGCCAGCAGCCACGACAGGGCCGGCACCGGGGAGCTGTTTTTT. The chain combines TRBV5-1 with TRBJ2-2; TRBD1 aligns across 7 bases. J gave up 4 bases and V 4 bases, and 7 bases lay outside the gene matches. Germline V gene data show CDR1 as SGHRS and CDR2 as YFSETQ. The length of the CDR3 is 15 residues.

V usage is TRBV11-2 and J usage is TRBJ2-7; no clear D. In germline, CDR1 is SGHAT, CDR2 FQNNGV. V was trimmed by 1 base and J by 4 bases, leaving 17 bases between them. This CDR3 is built from 16 residues. CDR3 nucleotides: TGTGCCAGCAGCTTAGCCTTTACCTCCGGCTGGTACGAGCAGTACTTC. Protein sequence: CASSLAFTSGWYEQYF.

The rearrangement joins TRBV4-1 to TRBJ2-7; D is possibly TRBD1 (6 bases). Trimming left V 5 bases short and J 0 bases short, with 14 bases between. CDR3 length: 15 residues. Germline V gives CDR1 MGHRA, CDR2 YSYEKL. CDR3 nucleotide sequence: TGCGCCAGCAGCGCTGGGGGCGGTGACTCCTACGAGCAGTACTTC. Its translation: CASSAGGGDSYEQYF.

This clone has only one observation. V is TRBV10-3 and J is TRBJ2-2; perhaps TRBD2 as D (5 bases). This CDR3 is built from 11 residues. CDR1 and CDR2 from the germline V gene are ENHRY and SYGVKD. V was shortened by 10 bases and J by 6 bases, with 9 bases between the two germline ends. The CDR3 protein is CATYGAGELFF. For the CDR3, the DNA is TGTGCCACCTACGGGGCCGGGGAGCTGTTTTTT.

This chain joins TRBV4-3 and TRBJ2-1; 9 bases line up with TRBD2. This CDR3 is 14 amino acids long. J was trimmed by 6 bases and V by 8 bases; bases with no gene match: 8. Germline V CDR1 and CDR2: LGHNA, YSLEER. This CDR3 is CASAVGGRANEQFF. The CDR3 DNA is TGCGCCAGCGCCGTCGGCGGGAGGGCCAATGAGCAGTTCTTC.

This sequence joins TRBV4-1 and TRBJ2-2; 8 positions match TRBD1. Germline assignment: CDR1 MGHRA and CDR2 YSYEKL. The J segment lost 6 bases and the V segment lost 0 bases, leaving 6 bases of the junction unmatched. The CDR3 is 16 residues long. The CDR3 region has the DNA TGCGCCAGCAGCCAAGAGATGACAGGGGTCCCCGGGGAGCTGTTTTTT. Translation gives CASSQEMTGVPGELFF.

The gene calls are TRBV2 and TRBJ2-2; no clear D gene. V was shortened by 4 bases and J by 1 base, with 19 bases between the two germline ends. Germline V gene data show CDR1 as SNHLY and CDR2 as FYNNEI. There are 18 residues in the CDR3. Here the CDR3 DNA reads TGTGCCAGCAGTGCTCCCCAGGAAACGCGATTGAACACCGGGGAGCTGTTTTTT. Its protein product is CASSAPQETRLNTGELFF. The full variable domain, rest sourced from reference TRBV2 and TRBJ2-2, is EPEVTQTPSHQVTQMGQEVILRCVPISNHLYFYWYRQILGQKVEFLVSFYNNEISEKSEIFDDQFSVERPDGSNFTLKIRSTKLEDSAMYFCASSAPQETRLNTGELFFGEGSRLTVL.

The rearrangement links TRBV27 to TRBJ1-1, with D possibly being TRBD1 (5 bases). This CDR3 contains 12 residues. Germline V gene lookup returns CDR1 MNHEY and CDR2 SMNVEV (reference sequence). Deletions cut 8 bases from V and 7 bases from J, with 14 bases between. The CDR3 region has the DNA TGTGCCAGCGGGCCCGGGAGGGGTGAAGCTTTCTTT. This sequence encodes CASGPGRGEAFF.

This clone was seen more than once but under ten times. The V and J genes are TRBV14 and TRBJ1-1; the D is unclear. The ends were cut back, 2 bases at V and 4 bases at J, with 8 bases in the middle. The CDR3 spans 13 residues. The V gene's germline CDR1 is SGHDN and CDR2 FVKESK. CDR3 region: CASSQLGFTEAFF. CDR3 in DNA: TGTGCCAGCAGCCAACTGGGATTCACTGAAGCTTTCTTT.

This clone has a single count. Here the CDR3 DNA reads TGTGCCAGCAGCTTAGTGGATAGTCGGGAGCAGTTCTTC. Residues: CASSLVDSREQFF. The chain couples TRBV7-9 to TRBJ2-1; no reliable D call. CDR3 length equals 13 residues. The germline V and J ends were trimmed by 1 base and 10 bases, with 11 bases remaining between them. The V gene's germline CDR1 is SEHNR and CDR2 FQNEAQ (reference sequence).